This T cell receptor beta chain came from a study of long-term antiretroviral therapy in people with HIV. The wider study: Initial samples were collected about a decade before the 2015 immediate-ART recommendation.

This CDR3 region has 17 residues. Trimming removed 6 bases at V and 0 bases at J, with 19 bases between. Germline V lookup: CDR1 SGDLS, CDR2 YYNGEE. Only one count was recorded for this clone. Its specificity is not known. General observations from the study: Controls had broader CDR3 length ranges than HIV repertoires did. Repertoire composition at all time points was dominated by clones that had expanded before ART.

Treatment for every participant with HIV took place in the United States. Sequencing relied on immunoSEQ assay v3.0, run at survey level. Repertoires were generated with immunoSEQ multiplex PCR, while TCRdb's copy carries only in-frame clones and drops some. Counted here are some 28,000 clones, 65% to 85% occurring once; the ten biggest clones make up around 10%. The chain combines TRBV9 with TRBJ2-1; D gene uncertain. The origin of this receptor is a man under 40 with HIV. The sample here was unsorted PBMCs, taken 2.7 to 2.9 years after starting antiretroviral therapy. As DNA, the CDR3 is TGTGCCAGCAACGAGCGAGGAGACACCAGCTCCTACAATGAGCAGTTCTTC. Translating it yields CASNERGDTSSYNEQFF.